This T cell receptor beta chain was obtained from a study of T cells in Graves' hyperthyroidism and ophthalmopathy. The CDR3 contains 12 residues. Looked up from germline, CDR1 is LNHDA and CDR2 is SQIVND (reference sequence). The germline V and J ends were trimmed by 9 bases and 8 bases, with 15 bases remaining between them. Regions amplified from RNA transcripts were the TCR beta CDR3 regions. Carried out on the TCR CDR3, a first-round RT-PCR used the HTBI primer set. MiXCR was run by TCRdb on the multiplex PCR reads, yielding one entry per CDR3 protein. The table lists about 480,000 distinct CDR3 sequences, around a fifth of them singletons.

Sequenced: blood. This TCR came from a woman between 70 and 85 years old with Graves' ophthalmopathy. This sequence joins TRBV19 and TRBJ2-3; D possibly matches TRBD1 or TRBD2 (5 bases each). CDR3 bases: TGTGCCAGCCGGGGACCAGCAGGTACGCAGTATTTT. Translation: CASRGPAGTQYF.